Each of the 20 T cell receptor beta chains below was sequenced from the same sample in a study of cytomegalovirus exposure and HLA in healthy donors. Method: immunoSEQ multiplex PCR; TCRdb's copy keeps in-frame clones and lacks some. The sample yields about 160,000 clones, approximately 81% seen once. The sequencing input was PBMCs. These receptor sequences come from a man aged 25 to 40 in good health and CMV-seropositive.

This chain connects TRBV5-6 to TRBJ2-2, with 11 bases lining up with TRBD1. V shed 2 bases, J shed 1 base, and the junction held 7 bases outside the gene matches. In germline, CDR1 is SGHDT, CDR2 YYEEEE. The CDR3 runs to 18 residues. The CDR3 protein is CASSFRAGTGGNTGELFF. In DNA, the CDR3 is TGTGCCAGCAGCTTCAGGGCCGGGACAGGGGGGAACACCGGGGAGCTGTTTTTT.

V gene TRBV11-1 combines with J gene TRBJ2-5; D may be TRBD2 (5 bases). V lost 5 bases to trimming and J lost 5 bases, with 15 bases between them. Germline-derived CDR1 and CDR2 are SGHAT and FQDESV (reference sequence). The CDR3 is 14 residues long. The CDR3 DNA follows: TGTGCCAGCAGCCCGAGGGTTAACGCCGAGACCCAGTACTTC. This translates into CASSPRVNAETQYF.

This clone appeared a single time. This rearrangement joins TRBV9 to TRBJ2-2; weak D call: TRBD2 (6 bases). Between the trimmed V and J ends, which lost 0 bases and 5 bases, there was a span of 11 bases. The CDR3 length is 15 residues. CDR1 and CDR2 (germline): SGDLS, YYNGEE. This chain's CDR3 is CASSVDPGVTGELFF. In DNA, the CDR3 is TGTGCCAGCAGCGTAGACCCGGGAGTTACCGGGGAGCTGTTTTTT.

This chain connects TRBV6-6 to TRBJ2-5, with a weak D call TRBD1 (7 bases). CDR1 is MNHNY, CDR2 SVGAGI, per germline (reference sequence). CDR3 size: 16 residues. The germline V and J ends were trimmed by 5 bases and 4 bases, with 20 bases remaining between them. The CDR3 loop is CASSGRSRGPGETQYF. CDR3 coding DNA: TGTGCCAGCAGTGGGAGGTCGAGGGGGCCTGGAGAGACCCAGTACTTC.

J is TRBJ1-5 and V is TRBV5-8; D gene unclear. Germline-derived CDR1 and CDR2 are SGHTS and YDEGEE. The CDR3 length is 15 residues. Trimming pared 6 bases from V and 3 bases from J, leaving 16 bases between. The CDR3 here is CASNPETRFNQPQHF. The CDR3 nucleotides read TGTGCCAGCAACCCCGAGACACGGTTCAATCAGCCCCAGCATTTT.

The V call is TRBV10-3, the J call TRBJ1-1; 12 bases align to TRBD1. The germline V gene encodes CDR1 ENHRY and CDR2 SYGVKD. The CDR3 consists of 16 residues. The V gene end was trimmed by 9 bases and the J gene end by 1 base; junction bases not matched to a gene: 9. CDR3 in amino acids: CAIGTGGQRGNTEAFF. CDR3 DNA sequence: TGTGCCATTGGGACAGGGGGCCAAAGGGGGAACACTGAAGCTTTCTTT.

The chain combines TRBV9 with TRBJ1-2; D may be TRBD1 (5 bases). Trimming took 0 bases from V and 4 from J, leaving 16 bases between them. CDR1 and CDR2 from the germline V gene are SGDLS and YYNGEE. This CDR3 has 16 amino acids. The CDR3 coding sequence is TGTGCCAGCAGCGTAGGTTTCCAGGGTAGTATCTATGGCTACACCTTC. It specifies CASSVGFQGSIYGYTF.

The CDR3 loop is CAWRGTGSYGYTF. The CDR3 coding sequence is TGTGCCTGGAGGGGAACGGGATCCTATGGCTACACCTTC. The J gene is TRBJ1-2, the V gene TRBV30; the D is unclear. The ends were cut back, 3 bases at V and 4 bases at J, with 12 bases in the middle. This CDR3 has 13 amino acids. Germline-derived CDR1 and CDR2 are GTSNPN and SVGIG (reference sequence). The full variable domain, with the rest looked up from reference TRBV30 and TRBJ1-2, is SQTIHQWPATLVQPVGSPLSLECTVEGTSNPNLYWYRQAAGRGLQLLFYSVGIGQISSEVPQNLSASRPQDRQFILSSKKLLLSDSGFYLCAWRGTGSYGYTFGSGTRLTVV.

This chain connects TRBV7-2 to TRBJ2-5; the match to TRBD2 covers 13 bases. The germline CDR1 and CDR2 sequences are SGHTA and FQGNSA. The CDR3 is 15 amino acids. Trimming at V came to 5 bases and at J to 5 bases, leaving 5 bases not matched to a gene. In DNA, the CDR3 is TGTGCCAGCAGCCGGGGACTAGCGGGGTTTGAGACCCAGTACTTC. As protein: CASSRGLAGFETQYF.

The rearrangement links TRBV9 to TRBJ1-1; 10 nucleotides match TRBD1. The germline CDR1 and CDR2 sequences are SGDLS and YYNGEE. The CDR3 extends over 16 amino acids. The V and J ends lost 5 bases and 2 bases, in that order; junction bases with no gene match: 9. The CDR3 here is CASSTEMTGGNTEAFF. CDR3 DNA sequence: TGTGCCAGCAGTACCGAGATGACAGGGGGCAACACTGAAGCTTTCTTT.

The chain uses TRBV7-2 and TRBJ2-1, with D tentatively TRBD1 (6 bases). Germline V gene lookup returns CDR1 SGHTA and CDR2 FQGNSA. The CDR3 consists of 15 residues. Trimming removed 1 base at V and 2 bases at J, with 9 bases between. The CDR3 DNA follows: TGTGCCAGCAGCTTAGACAGGGTGGCCTACAATGAGCAGTTCTTC. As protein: CASSLDRVAYNEQFF.

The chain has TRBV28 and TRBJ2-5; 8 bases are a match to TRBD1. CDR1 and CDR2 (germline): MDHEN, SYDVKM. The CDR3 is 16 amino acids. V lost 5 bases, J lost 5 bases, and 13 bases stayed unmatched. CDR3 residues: CASSRDRRTGRETQYF. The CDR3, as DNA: TGTGCCAGCAGTAGAGACCGGCGGACAGGGCGGGAGACCCAGTACTTC.

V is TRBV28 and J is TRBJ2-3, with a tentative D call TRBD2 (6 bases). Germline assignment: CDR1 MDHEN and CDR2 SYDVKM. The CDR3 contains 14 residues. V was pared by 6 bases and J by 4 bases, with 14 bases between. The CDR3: CASRAQEGADTQYF. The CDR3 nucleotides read TGTGCCAGCAGAGCCCAGGAGGGAGCAGATACGCAGTATTTT.

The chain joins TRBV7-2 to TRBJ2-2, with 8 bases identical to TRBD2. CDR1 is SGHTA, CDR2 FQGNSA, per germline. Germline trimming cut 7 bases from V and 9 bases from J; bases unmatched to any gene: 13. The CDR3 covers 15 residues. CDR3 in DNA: TGTGCCAGCACCCCCCGGGGCGGGGGGCCTAGGGAGCTGTTTTTT. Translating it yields CASTPRGGGPRELFF.

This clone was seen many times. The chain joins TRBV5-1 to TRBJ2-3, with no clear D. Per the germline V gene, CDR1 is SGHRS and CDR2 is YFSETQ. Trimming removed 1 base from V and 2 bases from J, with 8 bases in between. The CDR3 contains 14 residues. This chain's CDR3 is CASSLPPYTDTQYF. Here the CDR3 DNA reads TGCGCCAGCAGCTTGCCCCCCTACACAGATACGCAGTATTTT.

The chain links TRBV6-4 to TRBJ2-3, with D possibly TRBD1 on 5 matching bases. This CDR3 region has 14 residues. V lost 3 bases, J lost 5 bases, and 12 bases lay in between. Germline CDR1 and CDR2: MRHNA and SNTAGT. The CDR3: CASSEGRAIDTQYF. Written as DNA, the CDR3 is TGTGCCAGCAGTGAAGGCAGGGCGATAGATACGCAGTATTTT.

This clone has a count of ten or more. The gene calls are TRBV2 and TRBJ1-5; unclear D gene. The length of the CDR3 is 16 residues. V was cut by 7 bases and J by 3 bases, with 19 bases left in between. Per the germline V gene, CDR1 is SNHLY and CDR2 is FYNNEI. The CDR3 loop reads CASTGPGGGINQPQHF. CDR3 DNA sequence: TGTGCCAGCACCGGGCCCGGAGGAGGTATCAATCAGCCCCAGCATTTT.

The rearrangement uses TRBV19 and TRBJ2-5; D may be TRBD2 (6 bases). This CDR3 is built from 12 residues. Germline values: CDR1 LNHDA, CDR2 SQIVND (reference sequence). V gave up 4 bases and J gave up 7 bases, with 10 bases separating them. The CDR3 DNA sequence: TGTGCCAGTAGTACACAGGAGGGGACCCAGTACTTC. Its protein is CASSTQEGTQYF.

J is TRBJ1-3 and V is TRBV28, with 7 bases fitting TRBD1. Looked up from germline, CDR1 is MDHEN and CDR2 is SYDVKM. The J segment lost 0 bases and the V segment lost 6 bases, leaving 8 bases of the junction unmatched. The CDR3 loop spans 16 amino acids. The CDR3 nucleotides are TGTGCCAGCAGGCAGGGGGGACGGAGCTCTGGAAACACCATATATTTT. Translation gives CASRQGGRSSGNTIYF.

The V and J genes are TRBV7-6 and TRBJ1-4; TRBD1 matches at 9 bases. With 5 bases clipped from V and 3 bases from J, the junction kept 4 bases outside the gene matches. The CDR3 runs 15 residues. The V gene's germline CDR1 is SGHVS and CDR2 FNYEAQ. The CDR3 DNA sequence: TGTGCCAGCAGCCGGACAGGGGATTCTAATGAAAAACTGTTTTTT. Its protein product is CASSRTGDSNEKLFF.